This TCR beta chain was identified during a study of shared clonotypes between healthy human individuals. Overall study results and limits: Sharing across four donors was highest in naive CD4 (roughly 5%) and lowest in memory CD8 (around 0.4%).

Regarding this clone: Its antigen is still unknown.

Measured with immunoSEQ multiplex PCR; TCRdb has only the in-frame clones, and not every one. Of 550,000 to 600,000 clones in the sample, nearly 98% were seen once. This CDR3 spans 15 amino acids. Germline V CDR1 and CDR2: MNHNY, SVGAGI (reference sequence). The J segment lost 7 bases and the V segment lost 4 bases, leaving 5 bases of the junction unmatched. Naivety among CD8 cells was defined by CD45RO negativity and positive CCR7 selection, thereby excluding terminally differentiated effector memory CD45RA+ cells. This clonotype originated in a young man in good health. This chain connects TRBV6-6 to TRBJ2-1, with 12 bases that match TRBD2. What was sequenced was naive CD8+ T cells sorted from blood. The CDR3 loop reads CASSLLAGGGNEQFF. The CDR3 DNA reads TGTGCCAGCAGTTTACTAGCGGGAGGTGGAAATGAGCAGTTCTTC.